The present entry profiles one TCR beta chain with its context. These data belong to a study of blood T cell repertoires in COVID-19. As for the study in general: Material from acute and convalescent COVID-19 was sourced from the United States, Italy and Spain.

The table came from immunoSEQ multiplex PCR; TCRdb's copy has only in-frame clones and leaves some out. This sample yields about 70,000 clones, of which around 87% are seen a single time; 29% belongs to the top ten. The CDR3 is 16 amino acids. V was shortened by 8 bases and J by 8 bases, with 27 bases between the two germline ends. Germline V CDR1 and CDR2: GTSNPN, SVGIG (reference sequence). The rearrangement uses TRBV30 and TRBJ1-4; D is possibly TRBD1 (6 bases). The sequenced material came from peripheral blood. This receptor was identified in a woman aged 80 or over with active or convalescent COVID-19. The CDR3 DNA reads TGTGCCACGCGCCGGGGGGCGCGAGGTTTTGGGGAAAAACTGTTTTTT. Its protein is CATRRGARGFGEKLFF.